The next 27 T cell receptor beta chains were all read from a single sample in a study of blood T cell repertoires in COVID-19. Profiled with immunoSEQ multiplex PCR; TCRdb holds only in-frame clones, not every one. The sample consists of almost 70,000 clones, approximately 92% of them appearing once. The material sequenced was peripheral blood. The receptors were gathered from a woman aged 45-60 years with active COVID-19.

J is TRBJ1-6 and V is TRBV3-1 (or the pseudogene TRBV3-2); 7 positions match TRBD1. From germline, CDR1 is LGHDT and CDR2 YNNKEL (reference sequence). V lost 1 base, J lost 8 bases, and 2 bases stayed unmatched. CDR3 length: 14 amino acids. In nucleotides, the CDR3 is TGTGCCAGCAGCCAAGGGCAGGGGGATTCACCCCTCCACTTT. Its protein is CASSQGQGDSPLHF.

This clone was picked up one time. This chain links TRBV5-1 with TRBJ1-3, with D uncertain. The CDR3 contains 14 residues. V lost 7 bases and J 2 bases, leaving 13 bases between the germline ends. Per germline, CDR1 SGHRS and CDR2 YFSETQ. The CDR3 protein is CASQSLETGNTIYF. CDR3 bases: TGCGCCAGCCAATCACTAGAGACTGGAAACACCATATATTTT.

This rearrangement joins TRBV27 to TRBJ2-7; 7 bases line up with TRBD2. Losses at the gene ends were 8 bases for V and 7 bases for J; bases not matched to a gene: 8. Germline values: CDR1 MNHEY, CDR2 SMNVEV (reference sequence). The CDR3 loop spans 12 amino acids. The CDR3 loop is CASCSAGREQYF. CDR3 nucleotides: TGTGCCAGCTGCTCAGCGGGGAGAGAGCAGTACTTC.

The chain recombines TRBV25-1 with TRBJ1-2; no definite D call. This CDR3 has 13 residues. Germline values: CDR1 MGHDK, CDR2 SYGVNS. V lost 2 bases and J lost 4, with 8 bases in between. The CDR3 DNA sequence: TGTGCCAGCAGTGAAAATGTGGCCTATGGCTACACCTTC. It is translated as CASSENVAYGYTF.

The gene calls are TRBV2 and TRBJ2-7, with 7 bases matching TRBD2. The germline V gene encodes CDR1 SNHLY and CDR2 FYNNEI. The CDR3 contains 13 residues. V trimming: 11 bases; J trimming: 4 bases; junction bases outside the gene matches: 11. CDR3 loop: CAGRGIGRYEQYF. In DNA form, the CDR3 reads TGTGCCGGCCGAGGGATCGGGAGGTACGAGCAGTACTTC.

The chain employs TRBV19 and TRBJ2-3; possible D gene TRBD1, 5 bases. This CDR3 region has 14 residues. V gave up 3 bases and J gave up 0 bases, with 7 bases separating them. Per the germline V gene, CDR1 is LNHDA and CDR2 is SQIVND (reference sequence). CDR3 DNA: TGTGCCAGTAGTATTGACAGTAGCACAGATACGCAGTATTTT. Protein product: CASSIDSSTDTQYF.

This clone came up a few times. The chain employs TRBV15 and TRBJ1-6; D unclear. CDR3 length equals 16 residues. Deletions cut 0 bases from V and 7 bases from J, with 13 bases between. Germline V lookup: CDR1 LNHNV, CDR2 YYDKDF (reference sequence). This CDR3 reads CATSRDPTDPNSPLHF. In nucleotides, the CDR3 is TGTGCCACCAGCAGAGACCCCACAGACCCAAATTCACCCCTCCACTTT.

This clone was counted a single time. The chain is built from TRBV28 and TRBJ2-1; D may be TRBD2 (5 bases). CDR3 length equals 12 residues. The germline gives CDR1 MDHEN, CDR2 SYDVKM. Trimming took off 6 bases at V and 10 bases at J, with 13 bases between the two ends. The CDR3 region has the DNA TGTGCCAGCAGGGGCGCCTCGGGGGAGCAGTTCTTC. Protein sequence: CASRGASGEQFF.

This chain uses TRBV27 with TRBJ2-1, with D possibly matching TRBD1 (5 bases). Germline V gene lookup returns CDR1 MNHEY and CDR2 SMNVEV (reference sequence). This CDR3 is built from 16 residues. Trimming removed 6 bases at V and 3 bases at J, with 18 bases between. The CDR3 spells CASSRPLGQGYNEQFF. DNA for the CDR3: TGTGCCAGCAGCCGCCCACTCGGGCAGGGCTACAATGAGCAGTTCTTC.

J is TRBJ2-7 and V is TRBV7-9; D may be TRBD2 (5 bases). Trimming took 1 base from V and 5 from J, leaving 21 bases between them. Germline assignment: CDR1 SEHNR and CDR2 FQNEAQ (reference sequence). This CDR3 is built from 17 residues. The DNA for the CDR3 is TGTGCCAGCAGCTTAGGAGGGTCCTATGGGGTCTTTGACGAGCAGTACTTC. Translating gives CASSLGGSYGVFDEQYF.

This chain connects TRBV30 to TRBJ1-1; D remains unclear. CDR1 and CDR2 from the germline V gene are GTSNPN and SVGIG (reference sequence). This CDR3 spans 13 amino acids. V was clipped by 7 bases and J by 3 bases, with 15 bases between them. CDR3 amino acids: CAYSGNSDTEAFF. CDR3 sequence (DNA): TGTGCCTATTCCGGGAATTCTGACACTGAAGCTTTCTTT.

The rearrangement links TRBV10-1 to TRBJ1-1, with 8 nucleotides matching TRBD1. Germline assignment: CDR1 WNHNN and CDR2 SYGVQD (reference sequence). Unmatched junction bases numbered 0, after V lost 6 bases and J lost 0 bases. There are 13 residues in the CDR3. CDR3 DNA sequence: TGCGCCAGCAGCAGGGGGCTGAACACTGAAGCTTTCTTT. It yields the protein CASSRGLNTEAFF.

V gene TRBV2 combines with J gene TRBJ2-1; 8 positions agree with TRBD2. Germline V lookup: CDR1 SNHLY, CDR2 FYNNEI. V was pared by 7 bases and J by 2 bases, with 7 bases of the junction left unmatched. The CDR3 runs 15 residues. The CDR3 DNA reads as TGTGCCAGCACGAAGAGCGGGAGCCCCTACAATGAGCAGTTCTTC. Its protein product is CASTKSGSPYNEQFF.

This clone was observed a few times. The chain links TRBV7-8 to TRBJ1-4; the D gene is possibly TRBD1 (5 bases). This CDR3 is 17 amino acids long. Trimming stripped 4 bases from V and 7 bases from J, with 22 bases between. The germline gives CDR1 SGHVS, CDR2 FQNEAQ. CDR3 sequence: CASSSTRVGRGGEKLFF. DNA for the CDR3: TGTGCCAGCAGCTCCACCCGGGTCGGGAGGGGCGGTGAAAAACTGTTTTTT.

This chain uses TRBV10-3 with TRBJ2-1, with TRBD2 matching over 10 bases. With V trimmed by 6 bases and J by 6 bases, 5 bases remained unmatched. Germline CDR1 reads ENHRY; CDR2 reads SYGVKD. The CDR3 contains 14 residues. The CDR3 loop is CAIRTGTSVNEQFF. In DNA, the CDR3 is TGTGCCATCAGGACCGGGACTAGCGTCAATGAGCAGTTCTTC.

The gene calls are TRBV2 and TRBJ2-6, with D possibly matching TRBD2 (6 bases). The CDR3 spans 16 residues. The germline V gene has CDR1 SNHLY and CDR2 FYNNEI. The V gene lost 9 bases and the J gene lost 1 base, with 16 bases spanning the gap. CDR3 region: CARTRGYSSGANVLTF. DNA of the CDR3: TGTGCCAGGACTAGAGGGTACTCTTCTGGGGCCAACGTCCTGACTTTC.

V and J are TRBV7-3 and TRBJ2-7; 7 nucleotides match TRBD2. Losses at the gene ends were 5 bases for V and 1 base for J; bases not matched to a gene: 2. CDR3 size: 13 residues. CDR1 and CDR2 from the germline V gene are SGHTA and FQGTGA. The CDR3 DNA reads as TGTGCCAGCAGCCGCGGGAGTTCCTACGAGCAGTACTTC. This codes for CASSRGSSYEQYF.

This chain joins TRBV11-2 and TRBJ2-7; possibly TRBD2 for D (6 bases). This CDR3 contains 13 residues. CDR1 is SGHAT, CDR2 FQNNGV, per germline. V was cut by 0 bases and J by 6 bases, with 9 bases left in between. DNA for the CDR3: TGTGCCAGCAGCTTAGATGGAGGGAGCGAGCAGTACTTC. Protein sequence: CASSLDGGSEQYF.

The chain links TRBV2 to TRBJ1-5; 10 nucleotides agree with TRBD1. Germline V CDR1 and CDR2: SNHLY, FYNNEI. The CDR3 extends over 13 amino acids. The V gene end was trimmed by 6 bases and the J gene end by 12 bases; junction bases not matched to a gene: 8. The CDR3 here is CASRAVGDRGQHF. The CDR3 DNA follows: TGTGCCAGCAGAGCCGTCGGGGACAGGGGCCAGCATTTT.

The chain couples TRBV6-5 to TRBJ2-3, with D maybe TRBD1 (6 bases). CDR1 and CDR2 from the germline V gene are MNHEY and SVGAGI. The CDR3 spans 16 residues. Between the trimmed V and J ends, which lost 0 bases and 1 base, there was a span of 11 bases. The CDR3 spells CASSYSGWGRTDTQYF. The CDR3 DNA reads TGTGCCAGCAGTTACTCGGGCTGGGGGCGCACAGATACGCAGTATTTT.

V is TRBV5-6 and J is TRBJ2-7, with a possible D match to TRBD2 (6 bases). With 3 bases removed from V and 2 bases from J, the gap between germline ends came to 21 bases. Looked up from germline, CDR1 is SGHDT and CDR2 is YYEEEE. The CDR3 totals 17 residues. CDR3 DNA: TGTGCCAGCAGCTCGGCAGGGATATGGGGGGTTACCTACGAGCAGTACTTC. It translates to CASSSAGIWGVTYEQYF.

CDR3 residues: CASSKGLAGFEQFF. The CDR3 DNA reads as TGCGCCAGCAGCAAGGGACTAGCGGGGTTTGAGCAGTTCTTC. The V gene is TRBV5-1, the J gene TRBJ2-1; the match to TRBD2 covers 13 bases. The length of the CDR3 is 14 residues. Germline trimming cut 4 bases from V and 9 bases from J; bases unmatched to any gene: 4. Germline V gene data show CDR1 as SGHRS and CDR2 as YFSETQ. The whole variable domain, filled in from reference TRBV5-1 and TRBJ2-1, reads KAGVTQTPRYLIKTRGQQVTLSCSPISGHRSVSWYQQTPGQGLQFLFEYFSETQRNKGNFPGRFSGRQFSNSRSEMNVSTLELGDSALYLCASSKGLAGFEQFFGPGTRLTVL.

This chain uses TRBV3-1 (or the pseudogene TRBV3-2) with TRBJ1-4, with 8 bases lining up with TRBD1. With V trimmed by 5 bases and J by 6 bases, 14 bases remained unmatched. This CDR3 spans 17 amino acids. Germline CDR1 and CDR2: LGHDT and YNNKEL (reference sequence). The CDR3 reads CASSVNRPGTGYEKLFF. For the CDR3, the DNA is TGTGCCAGCAGCGTAAATAGACCGGGGACAGGATATGAAAAACTGTTTTTT.

A single count supports this clone. This chain uses TRBV7-8 with TRBJ2-3; tentative D call: TRBD1 (5 bases). The ends were cut back, 4 bases at V and 2 bases at J, with 19 bases in the middle. The CDR3 runs 17 residues. Germline loops: CDR1 SGHVS, CDR2 FQNEAQ. The CDR3 loop is CASSSKRAIGHTDTQYF. CDR3 in DNA: TGTGCCAGCAGCTCGAAACGAGCGATAGGACACACAGATACGCAGTATTTT.

CDR3 residues: CASSPIAAGSTDTQYF. The CDR3 DNA sequence: TGTGCCAGCTCACCAATCGCGGCGGGGAGCACAGATACGCAGTATTTT. The chain carries TRBV18 and TRBJ2-3; possible D gene TRBD2, 6 bases. Trimming pared 2 bases from V and 0 bases from J, leaving 12 bases between. Looked up from germline, CDR1 is KGHSH and CDR2 is LQKENI. The CDR3 runs to 16 residues.

The chain carries TRBV18 and TRBJ1-2; perhaps TRBD1 as D (5 bases). Trimming took off 2 bases at V and 3 bases at J, with 10 bases between the two ends. CDR3 size: 14 residues. Germline-derived CDR1 and CDR2 are KGHSH and LQKENI. The CDR3 coding sequence is TGTGCCAGCTCACCAATTTCGGGGGACTATGGCTACACCTTC. It translates to CASSPISGDYGYTF.

The J gene is TRBJ2-5, the V gene TRBV19; TRBD1 agrees at 7 bases. Germline assignment: CDR1 LNHDA and CDR2 SQIVND (reference sequence). V dropped 5 bases and J dropped 4; count of bases not matched to a gene: 13. The CDR3 is 16 amino acids. The CDR3 nucleotides are TGTGCCAGTAGTCTTTCGGGGTCGACAGGGAGAGAGACCCAGTACTTC. The encoded protein is CASSLSGSTGRETQYF.